This paragraph reports one T cell receptor beta chain. This specimen comes from a study of blood T cell repertoires in COVID-19. Study overall: T cells, B-cell-depleted T cells, or PBMCs provided the cDNA or gDNA that served as material.

Trimming removed 0 bases from V and 5 bases from J, with 17 bases in between. The germline CDR1 and CDR2 sequences are ENHRY and SYGVKD. The CDR3 loop spans 16 amino acids. Using immunoSEQ multiplex PCR, the repertoire was profiled, and TCRdb retains in-frame clones only, with some absent. The data show more than 85,000 clones, roughly 90% seen once. The receptor's source is a man aged 70-80 years with acute or convalescent COVID-19. The chain carries TRBV10-3 and TRBJ2-7; TRBD1 is a possible D gene (5 bases). Sequenced input: peripheral blood. CDR3 protein: CAISESGRGNENEQYF. CDR3 nucleotides: TGTGCCATCAGTGAGTCAGGTAGGGGAAACGAAAACGAGCAGTACTTC.